The 14 T cell receptor beta chains below all came from one sample that was sequenced in a study of T-cell memory formation after mild COVID-19. TCRdb independently ran MiXCR on the 5' RACE reads; one entry per CDR3 protein. This table holds more than 350,000 distinct CDR3 sequences, 15% to 20% found once. Sequencing was performed on PBMCs or a T cell subset sorted from them (not recorded which). These receptors all stem from a man aged 18 to 30 who had mild COVID-19 (a few samples of this study predate the infection). Cell type and time point are not known.

This clonotype came up a few times. The chain carries TRBV7-2 and TRBJ1-3; 7 bases map to TRBD1. The CDR3 is made up of 16 amino acids. Germline CDR1 and CDR2: SGHTA and FQGNSA. Trimming took 4 bases from V and 0 from J; bases not matched to a gene: 6. For the CDR3, the DNA is TGTGCCAGCAGCTCAGGGACAGCCAACTCTGGAAACACCATATATTTT. It specifies CASSSGTANSGNTIYF.

This clonotype was picked up many times. This chain connects TRBV29-1 to TRBJ2-1; 9 bases are a match to TRBD2. V shed 6 bases and J 2 bases; nucleotides not matched to a gene: 5. CDR1 SQVTM and CDR2 ANQGSEA come from the germline V gene. The CDR3 sequence is 14 residues long. The CDR3 nucleotides read TGCAGCGTGGCAGCGGGGGGCCCCTACAATGAGCAGTTCTTC. Translation: CSVAAGGPYNEQFF.

V is TRBV5-1 and J is TRBJ1-3; D gene ambiguous. The germline V gene has CDR1 SGHRS and CDR2 YFSETQ. The CDR3 is 16 amino acids. The V end was cut by 4 bases, the J end by 4 bases, with 18 bases between. The DNA of the CDR3 is TGCGCCAGCAGCCGGACCCTACGGAGGGAGGGAAACACCATATATTTT. Protein: CASSRTLRREGNTIYF. Full variable domain (rest looked up from reference TRBV5-1 and TRBJ1-3): KAGVTQTPRYLIKTRGQQVTLSCSPISGHRSVSWYQQTPGQGLQFLFEYFSETQRNKGNFPGRFSGRQFSNSRSEMNVSTLELGDSALYLCASSRTLRREGNTIYFGEGSWLTVV.

About this clonotype: The junction shows a germline mismatch at one end, possibly a read error. This chain joins TRBV7-2 and TRBJ1-6, with a tentative D call TRBD1 (6 bases). The V gene's germline CDR1 is SGHTA and CDR2 FQGNSA. CDR3 length: 10 amino acids. CDR3 sequence reads: CASSPLGHRF. CDR3 coding DNA: TGTGCCAGCAGCCCCCTGGGACACCGCTTT.

This clonotype was detected many times. The chain employs TRBV5-4 and TRBJ2-7; 12 bases agree with TRBD2. The V gene end was trimmed by 3 bases and the J gene end by 3 bases; junction bases not matched to a gene: 10. Germline V CDR1 and CDR2: SGHNT, YYREEE (reference sequence). This CDR3 comprises 17 residues. The CDR3 here is CASSSGGLAGTFYEQYV. CDR3 bases: TGTGCCAGCAGCTCGGGCGGACTAGCGGGGACCTTCTACGAGCAGTACGTC.

The rearrangement links TRBV12-3 or TRBV12-4 to TRBJ1-4, with TRBD1 matching over 9 bases. This CDR3 region has 14 residues. V was pared by 5 bases and J by 10 bases, with 8 bases of the junction left unmatched. CDR3 loop: CASSPRTGDGKLFF. The CDR3, as DNA: TGTGCCAGCAGTCCCAGGACAGGGGATGGAAAACTGTTTTTT.

V usage is TRBV4-1 and J usage is TRBJ2-7; D assignment may be TRBD1 or TRBD2 (5 bases each). The V gene's germline CDR1 is MGHRA and CDR2 YSYEKL. The CDR3 is 13 residues long. V was pared by 3 bases and J by 12 bases, with 18 bases between. CDR3: CASSQDRGSKRYF. Here the CDR3 DNA reads TGCGCCAGCAGCCAGGACCGGGGCTCAAAGAGGTACTTC.

The chain employs TRBV9 and TRBJ1-2; D remains unclear. The CDR3 extends over 14 amino acids. Germline CDR1 and CDR2: SGDLS and YYNGEE. V gave up 4 bases and J gave up 5 bases, with 15 bases separating them. The CDR3 nucleotides read TGTGCCAGCAGCCTCTACGGAGCCGGGTATGGCTACACCTTC. Translated: CASSLYGAGYGYTF.

This chain connects TRBV20-1 to TRBJ1-1; possible D gene TRBD1, 5 bases. Germline lookup yields CDR1 DFQATT and CDR2 SNEGSKA (reference sequence). This CDR3 spans 13 amino acids. V shed 6 bases and J shed 6 bases, with 17 bases lying between them. In DNA, the CDR3 is TGCAGTGCCAAAGGTTCAGGGATCCCTGAAGCTTTCTTT. It yields the protein CSAKGSGIPEAFF.

The sample holds a few counts of this clonotype. This chain joins TRBV7-9 and TRBJ1-5; the D is unclear. The CDR3 is 13 amino acids. Germline CDR1 is SEHNR and CDR2 is FQNEAQ (reference sequence). Trimming removed 0 bases at V and 7 bases at J, with 7 bases between. The CDR3 sequence: CASSLAEKQPQHF. CDR3 nucleotide sequence: TGTGCCAGCAGCTTAGCGGAGAAACAGCCCCAGCATTTT.

The CDR3 loop is CASSLASGGDIQYF. CDR3 coding DNA: TGCGCCAGCAGCTTGGCGTCAGGGGGCGACATTCAGTACTTC. The chain employs TRBV5-1 and TRBJ2-4; 8 bases fit TRBD1. The CDR3 extends over 14 amino acids. Germline CDR1 SGHRS, CDR2 YFSETQ. V lost 0 bases, J lost 8 bases, and 4 bases stayed unmatched.

V is TRBV25-1 and J is TRBJ1-4; 7 nucleotides align to TRBD1. The CDR3 loop spans 15 amino acids. V trimming: 5 bases; J trimming: 7 bases; junction bases outside the gene matches: 10. Per germline, CDR1 MGHDK and CDR2 SYGVNS. CDR3 sequence (DNA): TGTGCCAGCAGTCCGCCGGGACAGCGGGGTGAAAAACTGTTTTTT. The encoded protein is CASSPPGQRGEKLFF.

V gene TRBV5-1 combines with J gene TRBJ2-3; the D is unclear. Between the trimmed V and J ends, which lost 0 bases and 1 base, there was a span of 9 bases. Germline CDR1 and CDR2: SGHRS and YFSETQ. This CDR3 is 15 amino acids long. CDR3 in DNA: TGCGCCAGCAGCTTGGTGGTTGCGGGCACAGATACGCAGTATTTT. As protein: CASSLVVAGTDTQYF.

V and J are TRBV12-3 or TRBV12-4 and TRBJ1-1; the D gene is possibly TRBD1 (6 bases). CDR3 size: 13 residues. Trimming took off 6 bases at V and 5 bases at J, with 13 bases between the two ends. CDR3 nucleotide sequence: TGTGCCAGCAGCCCACAGGGAAAAACTGAAGCTTTCTTT. The encoded protein is CASSPQGKTEAFF.